This T cell receptor (beta chain) emerged from a study of shared clonotypes between healthy human individuals. Study details: Those who served as donors were a couple of women and three men between the ages of 18 and 49.

In germline, CDR1 is SGHVS, CDR2 FNYEAQ. CDR3 size: 13 residues. Trimming pared 0 bases from V and 4 bases from J, leaving 6 bases between. Every contributor of samples was a Caucasian grown-up residing in Nashville, Tennessee. Each unsorted PBMC replicate got 300 ng genomic DNA, approximately 29,000 genomes. PBMC DNA, left unsorted, was sequenced on ten immunoSEQ deep assay plates. Here immunoSEQ multiplex PCR was the method, and the copy in TCRdb shows in-frame clones only, minus some. The table lists about half a million clones, around four fifths of them singletons. The chain is built from TRBV7-6 and TRBJ2-5; unclear D gene. Sequencing was carried out using PBMCs. This TCR was recovered from a woman aged 40 to 50 in good health. Some clones in this sample may be carry-over from other donors' samples. The CDR3 sequence is CASSLASRETQYF. The CDR3, as DNA: TGTGCCAGCAGCTTAGCCAGTCGAGAGACCCAGTACTTC.